Shown below are 10 T cell receptor beta chains from a single sample sequenced in a study of CD8 T cells in ankylosing spondylitis. From the 5' RACE reads, TCRdb called clonotypes with MiXCR, one entry per CDR3 protein. Of about 27,000 distinct CDR3 sequences in the sample, over 6.5% were seen once. Sequenced sample: blood. These receptor sequences come from a male donor with ankylosing spondylitis or in good health (not recorded which).

This clonotype was detected a few times. The V and J genes are TRBV19 and TRBJ1-1; TRBD1 might be the D (5 bases). CDR1 is LNHDA, CDR2 SQIVND, per germline (reference sequence). This CDR3 region has 15 residues. The V end lost 3 bases, the J end lost 4 bases, and 15 bases lay between the germline ends. CDR3 amino acids: CASSMQATGGTEAFF. The CDR3 region has the DNA TGTGCCAGTAGTATGCAAGCCACGGGGGGCACTGAAGCTTTCTTT. Variable domain in full (rest from reference TRBV19 and TRBJ1-1): DGGITQSPKYLFRKEGQNVTLSCEQNLNHDAMYWYRQDPGQGLRLIYYSQIVNDFQKGDIAEGYSVSREKKESFPLTVTSAQKNPTAFYLCASSMQATGGTEAFFGQGTRLTVV.

V is TRBV20-1 and J is TRBJ2-3, with 10 bases fitting TRBD1. Germline V gene lookup returns CDR1 DFQATT and CDR2 SNEGSKA (reference sequence). After removal of 6 bases from V and 5 bases from J, the junction contained 17 bases not matched to a gene. The CDR3 contains 17 residues. The chain's CDR3 is CSAIRQLGQGEGDTQYF. CDR3 coding DNA: TGCAGTGCCATTCGTCAATTAGGACAGGGGGAAGGAGATACGCAGTATTTT.

The V gene is TRBV5-1, the J gene TRBJ1-1; tentatively, D is TRBD1 (6 bases). Germline CDR1 and CDR2: SGHRS and YFSETQ. The CDR3 has 12 residues. Trimming took off 4 bases at V and 3 bases at J, with 7 bases between the two ends. The CDR3 loop reads CASSPGDTEAFF. The CDR3 DNA follows: TGCGCCAGCAGCCCAGGGGACACTGAAGCTTTCTTT.

By share of the sample, this clonotype is medium-sized (0.01 to 0.1%). This chain connects TRBV29-1 to TRBJ1-1; TRBD1 might be the D (5 bases). CDR1 is SQVTM, CDR2 ANQGSEA, per germline. The CDR3 contains 13 residues. V gave up 1 base and J gave up 7 bases, with 13 bases separating them. CDR3 sequence (DNA): TGCAGCGTTGAAGTGGCTGCGGGGGATGAAGCTTTCTTT. Encoded protein: CSVEVAAGDEAFF.

The V call is TRBV7-9, the J call TRBJ1-5; no firm D call. CDR3 length equals 15 residues. CDR1 SEHNR and CDR2 FQNEAQ come from the germline V gene (reference sequence). Trimming left V 1 base short and J 2 bases short, with 9 bases between. CDR3 nucleotide sequence: TGTGCCAGCAGCTTAGACAGATTTGGCAATCAGCCCCAGCATTTT. Its translation: CASSLDRFGNQPQHF.

The gene calls are TRBV9 and TRBJ2-2; TRBD2 agrees at 8 bases. The V gene's germline CDR1 is SGDLS and CDR2 YYNGEE. V was pared by 0 bases and J by 6 bases, with 1 base of the junction left unmatched. This CDR3 has 14 amino acids. The CDR3 region has the DNA TGTGCCAGCAGCGTAGACGGGAGGGCCGGGGAGCTGTTTTTT. Its protein product is CASSVDGRAGELFF.

This clonotype was detected a few times. The V gene is TRBV7-8, the J gene TRBJ2-7, with 7 bases matching TRBD1. This CDR3 has 13 residues. Trimming at V came to 1 base and at J to 4 bases, leaving 1 base not matched to a gene. Per the germline V gene, CDR1 is SGHVS and CDR2 is FQNEAQ. In DNA, the CDR3 is TGTGCCAGCAGCTTAGGCAGGGGGTACGAGCAGTACGTC. Translation: CASSLGRGYEQYV.

This rearrangement joins TRBV12-3 or TRBV12-4 to TRBJ2-5, with 9 bases matching TRBD2. J was trimmed by 4 bases and V by 3 bases; bases with no gene match: 3. This CDR3 spans 14 amino acids. The CDR3 nucleotides read TGTGCCAGCAGTTTTCGGCGGGGGGGAGAGACCCAGTACTTC. Translated: CASSFRRGGETQYF.

The sample holds a few counts of this clonotype. V usage is TRBV28 and J usage is TRBJ2-1, with 10 bases aligning to TRBD1. J gave up 6 bases and V 4 bases, and 3 bases lay outside the gene matches. The CDR3 is made up of 14 amino acids. Germline-derived CDR1 and CDR2 are MDHEN and SYDVKM. CDR3 bases: TGTGCCAGCAGTTCACGGACAGGGGGCAATGAGCAGTTCTTC. Protein product: CASSSRTGGNEQFF.

At least ten counts were recorded for this clonotype. CDR3 loop: CSARMKFGGMNTEAFF. In DNA, the CDR3 is TGCAGTGCTAGGATGAAGTTTGGGGGAATGAACACTGAAGCTTTCTTT. The rearrangement uses TRBV20-1 and TRBJ1-1; TRBD1 is a possible D gene (5 bases). Germline V lookup: CDR1 DFQATT, CDR2 SNEGSKA (reference sequence). The CDR3 extends over 16 amino acids. V lost 3 bases to trimming and J lost 0 bases, with 17 bases between them.